This TCR beta chain is from a study of PD-L1 blockade in urothelial cancer. For the study at large: Between 0 and 3 chemotherapy regimens preceded treatment for each patient. The study recovered a median of around 150,000 T cells per blood sample.

The V end lost 2 bases, the J end lost 2 bases, and 13 bases lay between the germline ends. The CDR3 has 15 amino acids. Germline V gene data show CDR1 as SGHNT and CDR2 as YYREEE (reference sequence). This clone appeared once. As for time point: pretreatment peripheral blood. Produced via immunoSEQ multiplex PCR; TCRdb's table is partial and in-frame only. The data show about 72,000 clones, around 85% seen once. This TCR derives from a man aged 55 to 70 with urothelial cancer. The sample was PBMCs, taken around atezolizumab (anti-PD-L1) treatment. This chain joins TRBV5-4 and TRBJ1-2, with D hard to call. The CDR3 protein is CASSFSADPNYGYTF. The CDR3 DNA reads TGTGCCAGCAGCTTTTCGGCGGATCCCAACTATGGCTACACCTTC.